Each of the 3 T cell receptor beta chains below was sequenced from the same sample in a study of shared clonotypes between healthy human individuals. Here immunoSEQ multiplex PCR was the method, and the copy in TCRdb shows in-frame clones only, minus some. The sample gives roughly 2.2 million clones, over 90% of which show up once; 0.39% is in the top ten. Sequenced input: naive CD4+ T cells from PBMCs. Subset indicated: CD45RA+ positively selected. Receptor source: a man in his late teens or twenties in good health. Some clones in this sample may be carry-over from other donors' samples.

J is TRBJ1-5 and V is TRBV6-5; D perhaps matches TRBD1 (6 bases). V was clipped by 0 bases and J by 7 bases, with 10 bases between them. CDR1 and CDR2 (germline): MNHEY, SVGAGI. The length of the CDR3 is 14 residues. The chain's CDR3 is CASSYSTGTQPQHF. CDR3 sequence (DNA): TGTGCCAGCAGTTACTCGACAGGTACCCAGCCCCAGCATTTT.

The chain employs TRBV29-1 and TRBJ2-1, with D possibly being TRBD1 or TRBD2 (6 bases each). This CDR3 comprises 11 residues. Deletions cut 4 bases from V and 9 bases from J, with 10 bases between. Germline CDR1 is SQVTM and CDR2 is ANQGSEA. CDR3 residues: CSVGPGAEQFF. The CDR3 DNA reads as TGCAGCGTTGGTCCGGGGGCTGAGCAGTTCTTC.

This clone was observed a handful of times. The chain combines TRBV6-4 with TRBJ1-5; D is unclear. This CDR3 is built from 13 residues. V shed 4 bases and J shed 3 bases, with 7 bases lying between them. Germline CDR1 MRHNA, CDR2 SNTAGT. In nucleotides, the CDR3 is TGTGCCAGCAGTGCCGGTTTCAATCAGCCCCAGCATTTT. This codes for CASSAGFNQPQHF.